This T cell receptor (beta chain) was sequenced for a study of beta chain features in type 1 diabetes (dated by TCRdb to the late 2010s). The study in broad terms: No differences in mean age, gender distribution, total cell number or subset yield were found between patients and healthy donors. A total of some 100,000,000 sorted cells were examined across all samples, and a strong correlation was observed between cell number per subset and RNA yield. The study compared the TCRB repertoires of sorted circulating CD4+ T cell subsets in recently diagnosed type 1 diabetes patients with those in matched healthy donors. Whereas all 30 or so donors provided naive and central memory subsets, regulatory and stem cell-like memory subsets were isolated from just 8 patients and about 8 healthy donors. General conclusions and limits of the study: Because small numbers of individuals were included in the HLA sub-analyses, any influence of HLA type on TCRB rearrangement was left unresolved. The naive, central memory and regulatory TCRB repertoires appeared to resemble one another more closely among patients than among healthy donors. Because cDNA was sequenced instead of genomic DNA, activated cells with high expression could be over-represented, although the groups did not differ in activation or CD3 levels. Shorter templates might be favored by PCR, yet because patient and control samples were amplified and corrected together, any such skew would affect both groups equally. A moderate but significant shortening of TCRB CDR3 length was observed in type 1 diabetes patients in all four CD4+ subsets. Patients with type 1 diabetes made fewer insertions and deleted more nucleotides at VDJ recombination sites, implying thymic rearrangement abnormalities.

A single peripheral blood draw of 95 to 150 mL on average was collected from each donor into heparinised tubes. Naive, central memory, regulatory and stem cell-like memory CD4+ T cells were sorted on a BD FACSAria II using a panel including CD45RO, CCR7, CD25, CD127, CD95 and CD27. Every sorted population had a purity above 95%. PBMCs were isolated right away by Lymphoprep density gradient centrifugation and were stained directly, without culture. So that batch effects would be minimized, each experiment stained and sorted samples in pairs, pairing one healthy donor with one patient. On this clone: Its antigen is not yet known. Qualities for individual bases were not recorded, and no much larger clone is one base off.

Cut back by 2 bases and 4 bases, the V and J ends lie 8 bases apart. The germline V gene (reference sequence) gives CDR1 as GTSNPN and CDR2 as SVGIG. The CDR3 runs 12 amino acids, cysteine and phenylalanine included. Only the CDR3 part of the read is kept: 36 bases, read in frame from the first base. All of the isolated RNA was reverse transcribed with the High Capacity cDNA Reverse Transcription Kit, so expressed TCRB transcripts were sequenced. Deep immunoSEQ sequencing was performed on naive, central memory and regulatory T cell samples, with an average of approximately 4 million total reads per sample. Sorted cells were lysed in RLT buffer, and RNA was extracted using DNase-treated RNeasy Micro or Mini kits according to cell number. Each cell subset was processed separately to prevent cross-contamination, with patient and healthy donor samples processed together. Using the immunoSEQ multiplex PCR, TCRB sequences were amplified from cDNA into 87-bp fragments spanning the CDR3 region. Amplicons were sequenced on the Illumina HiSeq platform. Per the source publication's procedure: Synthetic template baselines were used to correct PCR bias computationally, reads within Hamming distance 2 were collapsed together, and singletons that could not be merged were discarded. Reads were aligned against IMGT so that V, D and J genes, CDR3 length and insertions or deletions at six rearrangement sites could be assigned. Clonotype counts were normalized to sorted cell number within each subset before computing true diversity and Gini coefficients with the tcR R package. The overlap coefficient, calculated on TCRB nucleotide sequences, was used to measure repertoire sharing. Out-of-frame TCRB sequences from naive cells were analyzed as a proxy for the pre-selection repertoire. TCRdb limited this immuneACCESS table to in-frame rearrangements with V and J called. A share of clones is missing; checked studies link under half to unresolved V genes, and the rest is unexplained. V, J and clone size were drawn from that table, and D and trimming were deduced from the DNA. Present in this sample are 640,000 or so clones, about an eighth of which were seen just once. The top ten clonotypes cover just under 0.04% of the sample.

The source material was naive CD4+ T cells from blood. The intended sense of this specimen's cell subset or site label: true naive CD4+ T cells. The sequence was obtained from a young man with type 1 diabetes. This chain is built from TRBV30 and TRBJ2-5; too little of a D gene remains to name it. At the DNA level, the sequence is TGTGCCTGGAGTAAGTTTGGAGAGACCCAGTACTTC. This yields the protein CAWSKFGETQYF. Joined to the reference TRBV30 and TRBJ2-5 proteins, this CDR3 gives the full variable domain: SQTIHQWPATLVQPVGSPLSLECTVEGTSNPNLYWYRQAAGRGLQLLFYSVGIGQISSEVPQNLSASRPQDRQFILSSKKLLLSDSGFYLCAWSKFGETQYFGPGTRLLVL.